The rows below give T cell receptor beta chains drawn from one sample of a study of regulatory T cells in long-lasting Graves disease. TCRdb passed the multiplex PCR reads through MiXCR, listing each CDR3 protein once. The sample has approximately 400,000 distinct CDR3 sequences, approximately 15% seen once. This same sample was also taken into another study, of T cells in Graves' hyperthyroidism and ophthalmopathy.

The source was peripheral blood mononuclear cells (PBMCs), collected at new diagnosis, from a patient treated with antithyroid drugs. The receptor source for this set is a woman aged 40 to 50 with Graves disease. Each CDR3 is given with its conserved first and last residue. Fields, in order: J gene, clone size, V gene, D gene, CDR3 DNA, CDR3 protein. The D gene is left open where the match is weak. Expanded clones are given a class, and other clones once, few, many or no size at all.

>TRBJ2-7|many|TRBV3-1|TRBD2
TGTGCCAGCAGCCAAGGTCTAGCGGGGTACGAGCAGTACTTC
CASSQGLAGYEQYF
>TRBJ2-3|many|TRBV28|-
TGTGCCAGCAGTTTAGTCGGGAGCGATACGCAGTATTTT
CASSLVGSDTQYF
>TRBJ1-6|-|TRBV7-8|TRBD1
TGCGCCAGCAGCCCAGAAAGCCGGACAGGGTATTTTTCACCCCTCCACTTT
CASSPESRTGYFSPLHF
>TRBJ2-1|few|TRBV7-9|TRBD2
TGTGCCAGCAGCTGGGGCGGGGGGACCTACAATGAGCAGTTCTTC
CASSWGGGTYNEQFF
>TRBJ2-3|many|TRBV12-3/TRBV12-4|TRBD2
TGTGCCAGCAGCTTTTTATCTGGGACTAGCGGAACAGATACGCAGTATTTT
CASSFLSGTSGTDTQYF
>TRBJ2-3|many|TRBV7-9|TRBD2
TGTGCCAGCAGCAAACCGGGACTAGCGGGAGATAACGCAGATACGCAGTATTTT
CASSKPGLAGDNADTQYF
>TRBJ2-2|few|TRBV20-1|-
TGCAGTGCTAGGACAGGGGCGGGAGTGAGCACCGGGGAGCTGTTTTTT
CSARTGAGVSTGELFF
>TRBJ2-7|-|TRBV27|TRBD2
TGTGCCAGCAGTACCAGCGGGAGCCTTGACGAGCAGTACTTC
CASSTSGSLDEQYF
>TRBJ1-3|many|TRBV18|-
TGTGCCAGCTCACCGCCGGGTTCTGGAAACACCATATATTTT
CASSPPGSGNTIYF
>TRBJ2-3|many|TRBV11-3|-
TGTGCCAGCAGCTTAACAGCCACAGATACGCAGTATTTT
CASSLTATDTQYF
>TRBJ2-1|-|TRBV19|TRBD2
TGTGCCAGTAGAGATGGGACTAGCGGGACCTACAATGAGCAGTTCTTC
CASRDGTSGTYNEQFF
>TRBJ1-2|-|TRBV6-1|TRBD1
TGTGCCAGCAGTAAGACAGGGTTCTATGGCTACACCTTC
CASSKTGFYGYTF
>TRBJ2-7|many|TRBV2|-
TGTGCCAGCAGGCGAGCGTCTTCCTACGAGCAGTACTTC
CASRRASSYEQYF
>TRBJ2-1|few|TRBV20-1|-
TGCAGTGCTAGAGGGCAAAATCGGGGTGAGCAGTTCTTC
CSARGQNRGEQFF
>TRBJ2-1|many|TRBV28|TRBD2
TGTGCCAGCAGTACCCGAGCGGGATACGCCTATGAGCAGTTCTTC
CASSTRAGYAYEQFF